The 6 T cell receptor beta chains presented below share a single source sample, sequenced in a study of T cells after yellow fever vaccination. TCRdb re-called the 5' RACE reads with MiXCR, one entry per CDR3 protein. Seen here are 500,000 to 650,000 distinct CDR3 sequences, roughly 12% observed once, and the top ten hold more than 12%. The input for sequencing was PBMCs, taken on the day of the yellow fever booster vaccination. The receptors shown here come from a young man who received the YFV17D yellow fever vaccine.

In this sample, this clonotype turned up a few times. This CDR3 reads CSVTPLAGEYNEQFF. The CDR3 DNA reads TGCAGTGTTACGCCTCTTGCGGGAGAATACAATGAGCAGTTCTTC. This chain connects TRBV20-1 to TRBJ2-1; 7 bases are a match to TRBD2. The CDR3 covers 15 residues. Germline CDR1 DFQATT, CDR2 SNEGSKA (reference sequence). Trimming at V came to 7 bases and at J to 4 bases, leaving 13 bases not matched to a gene.

The table lists this clonotype with a few counts. V usage is TRBV28 and J usage is TRBJ2-7; 10 positions match TRBD2. CDR1 and CDR2 (germline): MDHEN, SYDVKM. The CDR3 extends over 15 amino acids. The V segment lost 5 bases and the J segment 7 bases; nucleotides outside the gene matches: 11. For the CDR3, the DNA is TGTGCCAGCAGTCCCCCGCTCGGACTAGCGGAAGAGCAGTACTTC. Translating gives CASSPPLGLAEEQYF.

This clonotype was counted between two and nine times. The genes are TRBV10-3 and TRBJ1-2; no clear D. Germline V CDR1 and CDR2: ENHRY, SYGVKD. The CDR3 has 14 amino acids. The V end was cut by 7 bases, the J end by 6 bases, with 18 bases between. CDR3 sequence: CAIKAFLLPDGYTF. CDR3 nucleotide sequence: TGTGCCATCAAGGCTTTTCTGCTTCCGGATGGCTACACCTTC.

This clonotype was recorded at least ten times. The chain is built from TRBV6-1 and TRBJ2-3, with TRBD2 matching over 7 bases. The ends lost 8 bases at V and 1 base at J; junction bases unmatched: 6. The CDR3 contains 14 residues. In germline, CDR1 is MNHNS, CDR2 SASEGT. CDR3 amino acids: CASRGGSGTDTQYF. CDR3 nucleotides: TGTGCCAGCCGGGGCGGGAGTGGCACAGATACGCAGTATTTT.

This clonotype was seen a few times. This sequence joins TRBV6-5 and TRBJ2-3; D is perhaps TRBD1 (5 bases). The length of the CDR3 is 12 residues. Trimming pared 6 bases from V and 5 bases from J, leaving 9 bases between. From germline, CDR1 is MNHEY and CDR2 SVGAGI. Here the CDR3 reads CASRDTVDTQYF. CDR3 bases: TGTGCCAGCAGGGACACAGTAGATACGCAGTATTTT.

This clonotype was picked up a small number of times. For the CDR3, the DNA is TGTGCCAGCAGCTTAAAACCAGGACCAGGGGGCGGGGAGCTGTTTTTT. It yields the protein CASSLKPGPGGGELFF. The rearrangement joins TRBV7-2 to TRBJ2-2; 7 positions agree with TRBD1. CDR1 is SGHTA and CDR2 is FQGNSA in the germline V gene. Trimming at V came to 2 bases and at J to 7 bases, leaving 10 bases not matched to a gene. This CDR3 contains 16 residues. The whole variable domain, remainder taken from reference TRBV7-2 and TRBJ2-2, is GAGVSQSPSNKVTEKGKDVELRCDPISGHTALYWYRQSLGQGLEFLIYFQGNSAPDKSGLPSDRFSAERTGGSVSTLTIQRTQQEDSAVYLCASSLKPGPGGGELFFGEGSRLTVL.